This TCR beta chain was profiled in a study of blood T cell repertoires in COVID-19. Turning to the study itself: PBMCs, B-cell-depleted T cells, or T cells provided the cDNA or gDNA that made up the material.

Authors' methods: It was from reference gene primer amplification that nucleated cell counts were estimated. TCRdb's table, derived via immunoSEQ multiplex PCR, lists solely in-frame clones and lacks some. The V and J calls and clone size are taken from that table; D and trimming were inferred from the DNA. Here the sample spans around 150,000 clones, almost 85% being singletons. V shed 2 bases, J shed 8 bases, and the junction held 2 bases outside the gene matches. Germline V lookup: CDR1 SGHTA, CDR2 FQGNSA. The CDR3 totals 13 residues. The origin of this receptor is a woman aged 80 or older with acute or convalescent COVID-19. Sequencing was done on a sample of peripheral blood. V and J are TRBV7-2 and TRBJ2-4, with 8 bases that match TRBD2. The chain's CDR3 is CASSLRRGDIQYF. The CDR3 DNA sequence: TGTGCCAGCAGCTTAAGGCGGGGGGACATTCAGTACTTC. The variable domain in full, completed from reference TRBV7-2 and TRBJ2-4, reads GAGVSQSPSNKVTEKGKDVELRCDPISGHTALYWYRQSLGQGLEFLIYFQGNSAPDKSGLPSDRFSAERTGGSVSTLTIQRTQQEDSAVYLCASSLRRGDIQYFGAGTRLSVL.